A single sample is the source of the 26 T cell receptor beta chains below, sequenced in a study of blood T cell repertoires in COVID-19. The assay was immunoSEQ multiplex PCR, and TCRdb's table has in-frame clones only and misses some. Of 150,000 to 200,000 clones in the sample, approximately 87% were seen once. Input material: peripheral blood. The receptor source for this set is a woman between 18 and 29 years old who had recovered from COVID-19.

The genes are TRBV15 and TRBJ1-5, with D unclear. V lost 1 base to trimming and J lost 5 bases, with 6 bases between them. This CDR3 has 13 amino acids. CDR1 is LNHNV and CDR2 is YYDKDF in the germline V gene (reference sequence). Written as DNA, the CDR3 is TGTGCCACCAGCAGAGGGGAGGATCAGCCCCAGCATTTT. Protein: CATSRGEDQPQHF.

The V and J genes are TRBV12-3 or TRBV12-4 and TRBJ1-4; 7 positions agree with TRBD1. V shed 1 base and J 7 bases; nucleotides not matched to a gene: 0. The CDR3 length is 13 residues. The CDR3: CASSLGQGEKLFF. CDR3 DNA sequence: TGTGCCAGCAGTTTAGGACAGGGTGAAAAACTGTTTTTT.

This clone has ten or more counts. V gene TRBV6-5 combines with J gene TRBJ1-1, with TRBD1 matching over 7 bases. V trimming: 2 bases; J trimming: 4 bases; junction bases outside the gene matches: 10. This CDR3 has 16 amino acids. Germline V gives CDR1 MNHEY, CDR2 SVGAGI. DNA for the CDR3: TGTGCCAGCAGTTACCGAAAGACAGGGAAGAGCACTGAAGCTTTCTTT. This sequence encodes CASSYRKTGKSTEAFF.

This clone occurred a few times. V is TRBV7-2 and J is TRBJ2-1; 12 bases are shared with TRBD2. This CDR3 region has 16 residues. Germline CDR1 SGHTA, CDR2 FQGNSA. Trimming took 5 bases from V and 2 from J; bases not matched to a gene: 4. CDR3 DNA: TGTGCCAGCAGCGCGCGGACTAGCGGGGCCTACAATGAGCAGTTCTTC. It encodes CASSARTSGAYNEQFF.

The V call is TRBV7-2, the J call TRBJ2-7; D possibly corresponds to TRBD2 (5 bases). The CDR3 is 15 residues long. CDR1 is SGHTA, CDR2 FQGNSA, per germline. The V end lost 1 base, the J end lost 3 bases, and 13 bases lay between the germline ends. The CDR3 sequence is CASSLVFGGNYEQYF. CDR3 nucleotide sequence: TGTGCCAGCAGCTTAGTCTTCGGAGGAAACTACGAGCAGTACTTC.

The rearrangement joins TRBV12-5 to TRBJ2-7; TRBD2 matches 8 bases. Germline trimming cut 1 base from V and 3 bases from J; bases unmatched to any gene: 5. The CDR3 spans 15 residues. CDR1 is LGHNT and CDR2 is FRNRAP in the germline V gene. The DNA of the CDR3 is TGTGCTAGTGGTTTGGGAGCGGGGGACTACTACGAGCAGTACTTC. This sequence encodes CASGLGAGDYYEQYF.

The rearrangement links TRBV29-1 to TRBJ2-3; D remains ambiguous. The germline V gene encodes CDR1 SQVTM and CDR2 ANQGSEA. The CDR3 has 11 residues. The V end lost 3 bases, the J end lost 4 bases, and 5 bases lay between the germline ends. The CDR3 region is CSVESADTQYF. CDR3 in DNA: TGCAGCGTTGAGTCAGCAGATACGCAGTATTTT.

CDR3 sequence: CASSLGGWGSYEQYV. CDR3 nucleotides: TGTGCCAGCAGCTTAGGGGGCTGGGGCTCCTACGAGCAGTACGTC. The V gene is TRBV7-2, the J gene TRBJ2-7; weak D call: TRBD1 (5 bases). Germline V gene lookup returns CDR1 SGHTA and CDR2 FQGNSA. V shed 1 base and J shed 0 bases, with 10 bases lying between them. The CDR3 contains 15 residues.

V and J are TRBV27 and TRBJ2-7, with a tentative D call TRBD2 (6 bases). CDR1 and CDR2 from the germline V gene are MNHEY and SMNVEV (reference sequence). V lost 5 bases, J lost 2 bases, and 19 bases lay in between. The CDR3 is made up of 16 amino acids. The CDR3 DNA sequence: TGTGCCAGCAGTCCAGCGATCCCGGGGGAGACCTACGAGCAGTACTTC. Residues: CASSPAIPGETYEQYF.

The chain carries TRBV6-2 or TRBV6-3 and TRBJ2-5, with a possible D match to TRBD1 (6 bases). The CDR3 contains 15 residues. CDR1 is MNHEY, CDR2 SVGEGT, per germline. Trimming pared 0 bases from V and 0 bases from J, leaving 8 bases between. As DNA, the CDR3 is TGTGCCAGCAGTTACTCTAGACAGGACCAAGAGACCCAGTACTTC. Protein product: CASSYSRQDQETQYF.

The chain recombines TRBV19 with TRBJ1-5, with a tentative D call TRBD1 (6 bases). The V gene lost 5 bases and the J gene lost 1 base, with 12 bases spanning the gap. This CDR3 spans 15 amino acids. Germline assignment: CDR1 LNHDA and CDR2 SQIVND (reference sequence). CDR3 nucleotide sequence: TGTGCCAGTAGTTTAGTCAGGGGAAGCAATCAGCCCCAGCATTTT. Its protein product is CASSLVRGSNQPQHF.

The count of this clone is one. The gene calls are TRBV9 and TRBJ2-7, with 9 bases identical to TRBD2. From germline, CDR1 is SGDLS and CDR2 YYNGEE. J was trimmed by 0 bases and V by 0 bases; bases with no gene match: 4. The CDR3 covers 16 residues. The CDR3 reads CASSVDGGGVSYEQYF. CDR3 DNA sequence: TGTGCCAGCAGCGTAGATGGCGGGGGGGTCTCCTACGAGCAGTACTTC. The full variable domain, with the rest looked up from reference TRBV9 and TRBJ2-7, is DSGVTQTPKHLITATGQRVTLRCSPRSGDLSVYWYQQSLDQGLQFLIQYYNGEERAKGNILERFSAQQFPDLHSELNLSSLELGDSALYFCASSVDGGGVSYEQYFGPGTRLTVT.

The rearrangement joins TRBV5-5 to TRBJ2-2; weak D call: TRBD1 (5 bases). The germline V gene encodes CDR1 SGHKS and CDR2 YYEKEE (reference sequence). CDR3 size: 13 residues. V lost 0 bases and J lost 8, with 8 bases in between. In nucleotides, the CDR3 is TGTGCCAGCAGCTTGGCGACAGCGGGGGAGCTGTTTTTT. It specifies CASSLATAGELFF.

The CDR3 sequence is CAWSVGSSGLTDTQYF. The CDR3 region has the DNA TGTGCCTGGAGTGTAGGTTCTAGCGGACTTACAGATACGCAGTATTTT. The V call is TRBV30, the J call TRBJ2-3; 7 bases are shared with TRBD2. This CDR3 has 16 residues. The junction had 9 bases not matched to a gene; V was cut back by 0 bases and J by 3 bases. CDR1 GTSNPN and CDR2 SVGIG come from the germline V gene (reference sequence).

V usage is TRBV20-1 and J usage is TRBJ1-1; 7 bases align to TRBD1. The V segment lost 4 bases and the J segment 11 bases; nucleotides outside the gene matches: 4. Per the germline V gene, CDR1 is DFQATT and CDR2 is SNEGSKA (reference sequence). The CDR3 totals 10 residues. CDR3 sequence reads: CSATGGSAFF. The CDR3 DNA follows: TGCAGTGCTACAGGGGGGTCGGCTTTCTTT.

This chain uses TRBV6-5 with TRBJ1-5; a weak D match, TRBD1 (5 bases). Germline assignment: CDR1 MNHEY and CDR2 SVGAGI. CDR3 length: 15 amino acids. V lost 0 bases and J lost 4, with 10 bases in between. The CDR3, as DNA: TGTGCCAGCAGTTACTCGCGGGAGGGGAATCAGCCCCAGCATTTT. This gives the protein CASSYSREGNQPQHF.

The chain employs TRBV18 and TRBJ2-1; no definite D call. This CDR3 is 11 amino acids long. Per germline, CDR1 KGHSH and CDR2 LQKENI. Trimming removed 4 bases at V and 8 bases at J, with 6 bases between. The CDR3 bases are TGTGCCAGCTCACGAGTGGATGAGCAGTTCTTC. Translation gives CASSRVDEQFF.

The V and J genes are TRBV6-1 and TRBJ1-2; 10 bases match TRBD1. The germline V gene encodes CDR1 MNHNS and CDR2 SASEGT. Unmatched junction bases numbered 9, after V lost 3 bases and J lost 8 bases. The CDR3 extends over 15 amino acids. The CDR3 bases are TGTGCCAGCAGTGACCAGTCGACAGGGGGCGCGGGCTACACCTTC. Its translation is CASSDQSTGGAGYTF.

This clone was observed a single time. The chain uses TRBV6-5 and TRBJ1-5, with 8 bases identical to TRBD1. The CDR3 length is 13 residues. The junction had 2 bases not matched to a gene; V was cut back by 6 bases and J by 4 bases. Germline CDR1 reads MNHEY; CDR2 reads SVGAGI. CDR3 DNA sequence: TGTGCCAGCAGCCGACAGGGGAATCAGCCCCAGCATTTT. Protein: CASSRQGNQPQHF.

The J gene is TRBJ1-4, the V gene TRBV7-9, with D uncertain. The germline gives CDR1 SEHNR, CDR2 FQNEAQ (reference sequence). V lost 2 bases and J lost 10, with 11 bases in between. The CDR3 covers 13 residues. Written as DNA, the CDR3 is TGTGCCAGCAGCTTAATGGAGGGAGGAAAACTGTTTTTT. As protein: CASSLMEGGKLFF.

This sequence joins TRBV9 and TRBJ2-2; 7 bases are shared with TRBD1. V lost 3 bases, J lost 0 bases, and 11 bases stayed unmatched. Germline values: CDR1 SGDLS, CDR2 YYNGEE. The CDR3 totals 18 residues. CDR3 region: CASSGQGIRRSNTGELFF. In nucleotides, the CDR3 is TGTGCCAGCAGCGGACAGGGAATCCGACGGTCGAACACCGGGGAGCTGTTTTTT.

The table lists this clone with a count of one. This sequence joins TRBV4-1 and TRBJ2-7; 9 bases map to TRBD2. V gave up 3 bases and J gave up 2 bases; unmatched junction bases: 8. CDR1 and CDR2 (germline): MGHRA, YSYEKL. The CDR3 runs 16 residues. The CDR3 nucleotides read TGCGCCAGCAGCCATTATAGCGGGGGCGCCCCCTACGAGCAGTACTTC. Encoded protein: CASSHYSGGAPYEQYF.

This sequence joins TRBV5-6 and TRBJ1-2; D is possibly TRBD1 (6 bases). The germline V gene encodes CDR1 SGHDT and CDR2 YYEEEE. Trimming took 5 bases from V and 0 from J, leaving 8 bases between them. The CDR3 consists of 13 residues. CDR3 sequence (DNA): TGTGCCAGCAGTCGGACAGCTAACTATGGCTACACCTTC. Its protein is CASSRTANYGYTF.

The rearrangement uses TRBV29-1 and TRBJ2-5; TRBD1 matches at 7 bases. The V and J ends lost 6 bases and 3 bases, in that order; junction bases with no gene match: 4. Germline V gene sequence: CDR1 SQVTM, CDR2 ANQGSEA. The CDR3 is made up of 12 amino acids. For the CDR3, the DNA is TGCAGCGTATATGACAGGGAAGAGACCCAGTACTTC. Translation gives CSVYDREETQYF.

This sequence joins TRBV7-6 and TRBJ2-5, with 9 bases lining up with TRBD1. There are 16 residues in the CDR3. Germline-derived CDR1 and CDR2 are SGHVS and FNYEAQ. The trim removed 5 bases at V and 5 bases at J, leaving 12 bases unmatched. CDR3 region: CASSLVETGGAETQYF. The DNA of the CDR3 is TGTGCCAGCAGCCTGGTGGAAACAGGGGGCGCGGAGACCCAGTACTTC. Combining the CDR3 with reference TRBV7-6 and TRBJ2-5 gives the whole variable domain GAGVSQSPRYKVTKRGQDVALRCDPISGHVSLYWYRQALGQGPEFLTYFNYEAQQDKSGLPNDRFSAERPEGSISTLTIQRTEQRDSAMYRCASSLVETGGAETQYFGPGTRLLVL.

The rearrangement joins TRBV5-1 to TRBJ1-4; D is undetermined. This CDR3 comprises 15 residues. In germline, CDR1 is SGHRS, CDR2 YFSETQ. The V end was cut by 3 bases, the J end by 8 bases, with 17 bases between. In DNA, the CDR3 is TGCGCCAGCAGCTCCTACGGACCCCGGGAAGAAAAACTGTTTTTT. It codes for CASSSYGPREEKLFF.